This T cell receptor (beta chain) was found in a study of memory CD4+ T cells and cytomegalovirus serostatus. Study at large: Donors were healthy Belgian adults, 9 or 10 CMV seropositive and under 30 seronegative.

The sort gate was single viable CD3+CD4+CD8-CD45RO+ cells for memory CD4+ T cells. Total CD4+ T cells were enriched by CD4 positive selection. Findings of the study overall: About 40% of the roughly 160 known CMV-associated TCRbeta sequences appeared in CD4+ memory.

In the original processing: Out-of-frame sequences were removed, leaving 2 million to 2.5 million distinct TCRbeta sequences. Sequencing was performed with immunoSEQ multiplex PCR; in TCRdb, only in-frame clones are kept and a portion is missing. V and J calls and clone size follow that table, whereas D and trimming were derived from the DNA. The repertoire holds roughly 60,000 clones, about 81% seen once, with 1% to 1.2% in the top ten. Looked up from germline, CDR1 is LNHDA and CDR2 is SQIVND (reference sequence). This CDR3 is 15 amino acids long. V gave up 1 base and J gave up 2 bases; unmatched junction bases: 4. As for this clone: Its antigen is as yet unknown.

The clonotype was recovered from an adult in good health and CMV-seronegative. The sequenced sample consisted of memory CD4+ T cells from blood. The chain couples TRBV19 to TRBJ2-7; TRBD2 agrees at 8 bases. The CDR3 coding sequence is TGTGCCAGTAGTATAGGACTAGCGCCAACCTACGAGCAGTACTTC. Its translation: CASSIGLAPTYEQYF.